The clone carrying this T cell receptor beta chain has just a few counts. The data stem from a study of tumor and adjacent non-tumor tissue in lung cancer. Per the germline V gene, CDR1 is SGHDT and CDR2 is YYEEEE. The V gene end was trimmed by 4 bases and the J gene end by 11 bases; junction bases not matched to a gene: 7. This CDR3 contains 12 residues. A modified ARM-PCR protocol with three rounds of nested PCR amplified TCRbeta. TCRdb re-called the multiplex PCR reads through MiXCR, storing one row per CDR3 protein. The sample yields 110,000 or so distinct CDR3 sequences, roughly 73% seen once. This sample's RNA came from whole unsorted tissue.

This chain connects TRBV5-6 to TRBJ1-1, with 8 bases aligning to TRBD1. The source material was lung tumor tissue. The receptor comes from a woman aged 60-75 years with non-small cell lung cancer. The CDR3 coding sequence is TGTGCCAGCAGCCCGCAGGGGGCTGGGGCTTTCTTT. Its protein is CASSPQGAGAFF.